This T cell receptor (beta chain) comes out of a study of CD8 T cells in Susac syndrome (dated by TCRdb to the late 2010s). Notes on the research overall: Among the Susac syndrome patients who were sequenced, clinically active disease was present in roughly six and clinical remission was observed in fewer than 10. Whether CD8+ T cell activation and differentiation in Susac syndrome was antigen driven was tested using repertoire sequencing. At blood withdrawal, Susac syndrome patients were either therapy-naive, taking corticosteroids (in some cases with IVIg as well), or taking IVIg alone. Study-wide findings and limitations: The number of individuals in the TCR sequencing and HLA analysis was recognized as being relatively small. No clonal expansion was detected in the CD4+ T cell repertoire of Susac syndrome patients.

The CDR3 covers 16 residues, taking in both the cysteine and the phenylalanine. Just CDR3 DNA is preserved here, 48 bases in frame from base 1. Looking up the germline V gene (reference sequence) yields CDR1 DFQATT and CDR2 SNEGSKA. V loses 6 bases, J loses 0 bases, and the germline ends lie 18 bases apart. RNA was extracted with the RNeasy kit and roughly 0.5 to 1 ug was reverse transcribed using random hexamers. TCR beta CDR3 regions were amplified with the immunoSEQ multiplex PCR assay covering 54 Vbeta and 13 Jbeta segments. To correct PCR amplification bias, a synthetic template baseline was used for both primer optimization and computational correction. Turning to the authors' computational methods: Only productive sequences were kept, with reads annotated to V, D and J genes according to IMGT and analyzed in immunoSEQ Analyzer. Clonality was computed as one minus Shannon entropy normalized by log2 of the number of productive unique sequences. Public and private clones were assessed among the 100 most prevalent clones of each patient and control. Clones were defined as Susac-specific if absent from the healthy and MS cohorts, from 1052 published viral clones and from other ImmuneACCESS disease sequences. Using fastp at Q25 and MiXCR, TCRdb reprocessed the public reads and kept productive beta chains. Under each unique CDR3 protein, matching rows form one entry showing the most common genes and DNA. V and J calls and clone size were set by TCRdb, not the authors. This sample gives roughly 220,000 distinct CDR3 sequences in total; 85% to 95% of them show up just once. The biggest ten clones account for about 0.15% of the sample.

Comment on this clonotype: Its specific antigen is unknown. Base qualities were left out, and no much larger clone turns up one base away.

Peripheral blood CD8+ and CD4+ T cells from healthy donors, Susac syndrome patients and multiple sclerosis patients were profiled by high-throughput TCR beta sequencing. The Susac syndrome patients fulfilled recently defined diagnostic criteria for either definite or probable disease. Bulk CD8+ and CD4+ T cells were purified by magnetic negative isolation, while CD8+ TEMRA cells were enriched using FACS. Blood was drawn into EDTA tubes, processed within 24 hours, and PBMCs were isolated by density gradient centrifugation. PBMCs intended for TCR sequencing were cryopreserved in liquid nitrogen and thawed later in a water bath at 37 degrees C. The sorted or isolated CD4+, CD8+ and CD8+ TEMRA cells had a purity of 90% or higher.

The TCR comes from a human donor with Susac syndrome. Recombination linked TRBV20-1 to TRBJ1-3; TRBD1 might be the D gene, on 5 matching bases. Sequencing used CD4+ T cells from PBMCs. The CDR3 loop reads CSARAPLSHSGNTIYF. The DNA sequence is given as TGCAGTGCCAGGGCTCCCCTCTCCCACTCTGGAAACACCATATATTTT.